The 32 T cell receptor beta chains below all came from one sample that was sequenced in a study of tumor and adjacent non-tumor tissue in lung cancer. The library came from three nested PCR rounds adapted from ARM-PCR protocols. TCRdb itself ran the multiplex PCR reads through MiXCR, one entry per CDR3 protein. The sample lists over 80,000 distinct CDR3 sequences, around 80% occurring once. No cell sorting was done before RNA was extracted from the tissue. More than 3 cm separated this lung sample from the edge of the tumor. Material for sequencing was distant non-tumor lung tissue. Receptors were obtained from a woman aged 45-65 years with non-small cell lung cancer.

This clonotype was counted a single time. This sequence may be a read error, since a much larger clone differs from it by one base. This sequence joins TRBV28 and TRBJ2-2, with TRBD2 identical over 8 bases. Germline CDR1 is MDHEN and CDR2 is SYDVKM. Trimming at V came to 6 bases and at J to 1 base, leaving 25 bases not matched to a gene. This CDR3 has 22 residues. The CDR3: CASSATFPVTLSGSENTGELFF. CDR3 bases: TGTGCCAGCAGCGCTACCTTCCCCGTTACCTTAAGCGGGAGCGAGAACACCGGGGAGCTGTTTTTT.

Concerning this clonotype: Germline and junction disagree at one end, which may indicate a read error. This chain links TRBV11-2 with TRBJ2-1, with D possibly being TRBD1 (5 bases). The CDR3 extends over 14 amino acids. Looked up from germline, CDR1 is SGHAT and CDR2 is FQNNGV. CDR3 residues: CASSLGVASNDQFF. Here the CDR3 DNA reads TGTGCCAGTAGCTTAGGGGTGGCCAGTAATGACCAGTTCTTC.

Concerning this clonotype: Relative to the germline gene, one junction end is altered; a read error may explain this. As DNA, the CDR3 is TGTAGCCTTGAAGGGACAGGGGGCGCAAACACTGAAGCTTTCTTT. Translated: CSLEGTGGANTEAFF. The chain joins TRBV29-1 to TRBJ1-1; 12 bases match TRBD1. Per the germline V gene, CDR1 is SQVTM and CDR2 is ANQGSEA. The CDR3 has 15 residues.

Details on this clonotype: A junction end diverges from the germline sequence, so it may reflect a read error. This chain connects TRBV12-3 or TRBV12-4 to TRBJ1-5; no clear D gene. The CDR3 spans 13 residues. The CDR3 nucleotides are TGTGTCAGCCGTCAGAATAGCAATCAGCCCCAGCATTTT. Protein product: CVSRQNSNQPQHF.

As regards this clonotype: At one end the junction does not follow the germline gene, possibly because of a read error. This chain connects TRBV7-9 to TRBJ2-3; D is possibly TRBD1 (6 bases). The CDR3 has 15 residues. Germline assignment: CDR1 SEHNR and CDR2 FQNEAQ (reference sequence). In nucleotides, the CDR3 is TGTGCCAGCGGTAGGGGGACCACTATCACAGATACTCAGTATTTT. Translation gives CASGRGTTITDTQYF.

About this clonotype: Since the CDR3 does not end with the conserved phenylalanine or tryptophan, this likely comes from a read error. V gene TRBV10-3 combines with J gene TRBJ1-1; D ambiguous. CDR1 and CDR2 (germline): ENHRY, SYGVKD. With 11 bases removed from V and 5 bases from J, the gap between germline ends came to 18 bases. This CDR3 is 13 amino acids long. The CDR3 DNA follows: TGTGCCCACAAGGGTGGGTTGACGACTGAAGCTTTCTAT. It translates to CAHKGGLTTEAFY.

V gene TRBV10-1 combines with J gene TRBJ2-1, with TRBD2 matching 8 bases. Per the germline V gene, CDR1 is WNHNN and CDR2 is SYGVQD (reference sequence). The CDR3 runs to 15 residues. Trimming took 1 base from V and 12 from J; bases not matched to a gene: 11. The CDR3 protein is CASSEYTSGDALQFF. CDR3 nucleotides: TGCGCCAGCAGTGAGTATACTAGCGGCGATGCCTTGCAGTTCTTC.

Note on this clonotype: The junction and the germline gene differ at one end; a read error may be behind it. This chain links TRBV11-2 with TRBJ2-1; TRBD2 aligns across 8 bases. Germline CDR1 SGHAT, CDR2 FQNNGV. The CDR3 is made up of 14 amino acids. The CDR3 sequence: CAGSLEAGVNEHFF. The CDR3 DNA is TGTGCCGGTAGCTTAGAAGCGGGAGTTAATGAGCACTTCTTC.

As for this clonotype: The junction departs from germline at one end; a sequencing error may be responsible. The chain employs TRBV11-2 and TRBJ2-1; 8 bases fit TRBD2. CDR1 SGHAT and CDR2 FQNNGV come from the germline V gene. This CDR3 is 18 amino acids long. CDR3 region: CANSPSSGKAGSYNEQFF. The DNA of the CDR3 is TGTGCCAACAGCCCCAGTAGCGGGAAGGCCGGGTCCTACAATGAACAGTTCTTC.

Points on this clonotype: One junction end disagrees with the germline gene, perhaps due to a read error. The CDR3 sequence is CANSHDLTSNQPQHF. CDR3 in DNA: TGCGCCAACAGCCATGACCTCACTAGCAATCAGCCCCAGCATTTT. The chain is built from TRBV4-2 and TRBJ1-5; D unresolved. CDR3 length: 15 amino acids. Looked up from germline, CDR1 is LGHNA and CDR2 is YNFKEQ.

Comment on this clonotype: One end of the junction fails to match germline, which may point to a read error. The chain is built from TRBV29-1 and TRBJ2-2, with 11 bases aligning to TRBD2. Germline CDR1 SQVTM, CDR2 ANQGSEA. The CDR3 extends over 18 amino acids. In DNA form, the CDR3 reads TGCAACGTTGAAGATAAAGGAACTAGCGGGAGTTTTCCCGGGAAGCTGTTTTTT. This translates into CNVEDKGTSGSFPGKLFF.

Regarding this clonotype: Given the absence of the conserved phenylalanine or tryptophan at the CDR3 end, a read error is likely. The V and J genes are TRBV29-1 and TRBJ2-1, with D uncertain. This CDR3 comprises 12 residues. Germline V CDR1 and CDR2: SQVTM, ANQGSEA. Trimming took off 2 bases at V and 7 bases at J, with 9 bases between the two ends. The CDR3 nucleotides read TGCAGCGTTGAACAAGTCTTAAATGAGCAGTTCTTA. It specifies CSVEQVLNEQFL.

Remarks on this clonotype: A read error may explain this, as a much larger clone is one base away. DNA for the CDR3: TGCGCCAGCAGCTCTTCGACTAGCGGGAGGTCGGAGACCCTGTACTTC. Translated: CASSSSTSGRSETLYF. The V and J genes are TRBV5-1 and TRBJ2-5; 13 bases line up with TRBD2. CDR3 length: 16 amino acids. In germline, CDR1 is SGHRS, CDR2 YFSETQ.

This clonotype has a single count. V usage is TRBV7-2 and J usage is TRBJ2-1, with 14 bases aligning to TRBD2. The V gene end was trimmed by 5 bases and the J gene end by 9 bases; junction bases not matched to a gene: 9. CDR1 is SGHTA and CDR2 is FQGNSA in the germline V gene. CDR3 length: 16 amino acids. The CDR3 nucleotides are TGTGCCAGCAGCGCGATGAGACTAGCGGGAGGGTTTGAGCAGTTCTTC. Its protein product is CASSAMRLAGGFEQFF.

Note on this clonotype: Its ends do not fully match the called genes, so a read error is possible. The chain joins TRBV6-5 to TRBJ2-1; no definite D call. Germline V gene sequence: CDR1 MNHEY, CDR2 SVGAGI. The CDR3 loop spans 16 amino acids. The CDR3: CANSYSALFLESEQFF. The CDR3 coding sequence is TGTGCCAACAGTTACTCGGCTCTATTCCTAGAGAGTGAGCAGTTCTTC.

In the case of this clonotype: The germline gene is not matched at one end of the junction; a read error may be the cause. The rearrangement links TRBV11-2 to TRBJ1-6; the match to TRBD1 covers 8 bases. This CDR3 has 14 amino acids. Germline lookup yields CDR1 SGHAT and CDR2 FQNNGV. The CDR3 spells CTSSLDRGNSHLHF. The CDR3 DNA sequence: TGTACCAGCAGCTTAGACAGGGGTAATTCACACCTTCACTTT.

Regarding this clonotype: Given a much more abundant clone one base away, this may be a read error. The chain joins TRBV10-3 to TRBJ2-5; 8 nucleotides line up with TRBD2. This CDR3 region has 13 residues. CDR1 is ENHRY, CDR2 SYGVKD, per germline. This CDR3 is CAITPSGREAQYF. In DNA, the CDR3 is TGTGCCATCACCCCGAGCGGGAGAGAGGCCCAGTACTTC.

With regard to this clonotype: The germline gene is not matched at one end of the junction; a read error may be the cause. This chain connects TRBV11-2 to TRBJ2-7; tentatively, D is TRBD1 (6 bases). The CDR3 length is 16 residues. In germline, CDR1 is SGHAT, CDR2 FQNNGV. CDR3 protein: CASSLVTGTPIYVQYF. In DNA, the CDR3 is TGTGCCAGCAGCTTAGTCACCGGGACACCTATCTACGTGCAGTACTTC.

To note about this clonotype: With a much larger clone just one base away, this may be a read error. The chain couples TRBV2 to TRBJ1-5, with 7 bases identical to TRBD1. Germline V lookup: CDR1 SNHLY, CDR2 FYNNEI. The CDR3 is 15 amino acids. The CDR3 loop is CTSSRQGQSNQPQHF. CDR3 nucleotides: TGTACCAGCAGTAGACAGGGACAAAGCAATCAGCCCCAGCATTTT.

This clonotype was counted a few times. One junction end disagrees with the germline gene, perhaps due to a read error. This sequence joins TRBV30 and TRBJ2-2; D may match TRBD1 or TRBD2 (5 bases each). The CDR3 totals 14 residues. The germline gives CDR1 GTSNPN, CDR2 SVGIG (reference sequence). CDR3 DNA: TGTACCTGGGGCCCGCCTAGGGAGAGCGGGGAGCTGTTTTTT. Translating gives CTWGPPRESGELFF.

This clonotype was detected only a few times. This may be a read error: a much more frequent sequence differs by one nucleotide. The CDR3 DNA reads as TGCAGTGCTAGGCCGGGAGCGGGACCGGATACCCAGTACTTC. As protein: CSARPGAGPDTQYF. The rearrangement links TRBV20-1 to TRBJ2-5, with 7 bases lining up with TRBD2. CDR1 is DFQATT, CDR2 SNEGSKA, per germline (reference sequence). V dropped 3 bases and J dropped 8; count of bases not matched to a gene: 12. The CDR3 is made up of 14 amino acids.

About this clonotype: A read error may account for a junction end that differs from germline. The chain links TRBV6-1 to TRBJ2-5, with D hard to call. The V gene's germline CDR1 is MNHNS and CDR2 SASEGT. CDR3 length: 13 residues. In nucleotides, the CDR3 is TGTGCCAGCAGTCAATACCCGAAAGAGATCCAGTACTTC. Translation gives CASSQYPKEIQYF.

Note on this clonotype: The junction does not match germline at one end; this may be a read error. The CDR3 nucleotides are TGCAGCGTTGTACAGTACAATGAGCAATTCTTC. Its translation is CSVVQYNEQFF. The chain joins TRBV29-1 to TRBJ2-1; unclear D gene. Germline values: CDR1 SQVTM, CDR2 ANQGSEA. This CDR3 has 11 amino acids.

Turning to this clonotype: This sequence may be a read error, since a much larger clone differs from it by one base. The chain couples TRBV28 to TRBJ1-2, with D unresolved. V lost 4 bases and J 9 bases, leaving 18 bases between the germline ends. CDR3 size: 14 residues. Germline CDR1 is MDHEN and CDR2 is SYDVKM. CDR3 residues: CASSSGLVGYSYTF. The CDR3 region has the DNA TGTGCCAGCAGTTCAGGTCTAGTAGGGTATAGCTACACCTTC.

This clonotype has just one count. At one end, the junction sequence differs from germline, possibly due to a read error. The V call is TRBV12-3 or TRBV12-4, the J call TRBJ2-7, with no clear D. CDR3 size: 12 residues. DNA for the CDR3: TGTGCCAGCAATTTACCGCTCGGAGTGCAGTACTTC. This encodes CASNLPLGVQYF.

The chain links TRBV12-1 to TRBJ1-2. TRBV12-1 is a recognized pseudogene. The length of the CDR3 is 14 residues. The CDR3 loop reads CASSRLSGHGGYIF. The CDR3 bases are TGTGCCAGCAGCCGGCTATCGGGGCACGGTGGCTACATCTTC.

Comments on this clonotype: This sequence may be a read error, since a much larger clone differs from it by one base. The chain couples TRBV20-1 to TRBJ1-1; D possibly corresponds to TRBD1 (5 bases). This CDR3 is 14 amino acids long. Trimming stripped 7 bases from V and 6 bases from J, with 21 bases between. Germline CDR1 and CDR2: DFQATT and SNEGSKA (reference sequence). CDR3 loop: CSVGTGADVAEAFF. CDR3 nucleotide sequence: TGCAGTGTAGGCACCGGGGCAGACGTGGCTGAAGCTTTCTTT.

On this clonotype itself: The missing conserved phenylalanine or tryptophan at the end of this CDR3 makes a read error likely. The rearrangement links TRBV28 to TRBJ2-7; D call uncertain. V shed 8 bases and J shed 3 bases, with 17 bases lying between them. Germline loops: CDR1 MDHEN, CDR2 SYDVKM. This CDR3 region has 14 residues. CDR3 bases: TGTGCCAGCGGGTTGTGGTTAGGGAACTACGAGCAGTACTTA. Protein: CASGLWLGNYEQYL.

CDR3 region: CASSIYSGEDNEQFF. The CDR3 DNA is TGTGCCAGTAGTATCTATAGCGGAGAAGACAATGAGCAGTTCTTC. This chain links TRBV19 with TRBJ2-1; tentative D call: TRBD2 (6 bases). Trimming shortened V by 3 bases and J by 5 bases, and 14 bases separated the two germline ends. Germline lookup yields CDR1 LNHDA and CDR2 SQIVND (reference sequence). The CDR3 loop spans 15 amino acids.

This clonotype was seen repeatedly, ten times or more. The rearrangement links TRBV10-3 to TRBJ2-3; D could derive from TRBD1 or TRBD2 (5 bases each). CDR3 length equals 14 residues. Germline V lookup: CDR1 ENHRY, CDR2 SYGVKD. V was trimmed by 0 bases and J by 8 bases, leaving 12 bases between them. In DNA form, the CDR3 reads TGTGCCATCAGTGAGTCTGGGACGGTAACTACGCAGTATTTT. This gives the protein CAISESGTVTTQYF.

As concerns this clonotype: Compared with germline, one end of the junction differs, possibly owing to a read error. The gene calls are TRBV30 and TRBJ2-3; possibly TRBD2 for D (6 bases). This CDR3 region has 14 residues. From germline, CDR1 is GTSNPN and CDR2 SVGIG (reference sequence). The CDR3 sequence: CVWSIGGRIDTQYF. For the CDR3, the DNA is TGTGTCTGGAGTATCGGGGGTCGTATAGATACGCAGTATTTT. Full variable domain (rest looked up from reference TRBV30 and TRBJ2-3): SQTIHQWPATLVQPVGSPLSLECTVEGTSNPNLYWYRQAAGRGLQLLFYSVGIGQISSEVPQNLSASRPQDRQFILSSKKLLLSDSGFYLCVWSIGGRIDTQYFGPGTRLTVL.

As regards this clonotype: It may be a read error: a sequence one base away is much more abundant. V and J are TRBV24-1 and TRBJ2-3, with TRBD2 as a possible D gene (6 bases). The germline V gene has CDR1 KGHDR and CDR2 SFDVKD. The CDR3 extends over 19 amino acids. The CDR3 region is CATSDSRIAYDTSIDTQYF. CDR3 nucleotides: TGTGCCACCAGTGATTCCCGGATAGCGTATGATACTAGCATAGATACGCAGTATTTT.